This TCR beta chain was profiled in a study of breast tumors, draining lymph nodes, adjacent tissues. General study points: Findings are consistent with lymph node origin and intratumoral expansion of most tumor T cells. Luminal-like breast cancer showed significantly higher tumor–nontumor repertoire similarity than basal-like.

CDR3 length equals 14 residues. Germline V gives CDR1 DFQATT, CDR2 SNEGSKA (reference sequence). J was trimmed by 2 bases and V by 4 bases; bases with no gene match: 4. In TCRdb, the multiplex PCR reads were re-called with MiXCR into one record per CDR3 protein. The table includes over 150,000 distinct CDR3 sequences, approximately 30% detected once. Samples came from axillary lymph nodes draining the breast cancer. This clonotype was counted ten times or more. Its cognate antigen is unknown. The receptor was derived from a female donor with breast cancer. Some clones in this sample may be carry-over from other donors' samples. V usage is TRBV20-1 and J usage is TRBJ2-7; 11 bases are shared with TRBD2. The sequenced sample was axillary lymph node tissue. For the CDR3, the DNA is TGCAGTGCTACTAATAGCGGGAGGGCCTACGAGCAGTACTTC. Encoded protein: CSATNSGRAYEQYF.